The rows below give T cell receptor beta chains drawn from one sample of a study of blood T cell repertoires in COVID-19. Here immunoSEQ multiplex PCR was the method, and the copy in TCRdb shows in-frame clones only, minus some. The sample holds just over 150,000 clones, around 92% seen once. The sequenced sample was peripheral blood. These TCRs come from a man aged 25 to 45 with COVID-19, enrolled during active disease. The CDR3 runs from the conserved cysteine through the conserved F or W. D genes are given only for firm matches. Rows give clone size only sometimes, using once, few, many, or a class for an expanded clone.

TRBD1	TRBV6-6	TRBJ2-7	-	TGTGCCAGCAGCTCGACAGGGACCGAGCAGTACTTC	CASSSTGTEQYF
TRBD1	TRBV5-4	TRBJ2-1	-	TGTGCCAGCAGTCCTCTCGCAGGGGGTTACTACAATGAGCAGTTCTTC	CASSPLAGGYYNEQFF
-	TRBV11-2	TRBJ2-7	-	TGTGCCAGCAGCTTAGAAACAGACTACGAGCAGTACTTC	CASSLETDYEQYF
TRBD2	TRBV6-6	TRBJ2-1	-	TGTGCCAGCAGTCGCGCCATTTCTCGGGGACTAGCGTGGGGCAATGAGCAGTTCTTC	CASSRAISRGLAWGNEQFF
-	TRBV7-2	TRBJ2-7	-	TGTGCCAGCAGCCTCCGCAGACTTCCATCCTACGAGCAGTACTTC	CASSLRRLPSYEQYF
-	TRBV7-2	TRBJ1-6	few	TGTGCCAGCAGTCTGCAAGGGGCCTCCAATTCACCCCTCCACTTT	CASSLQGASNSPLHF
-	TRBV6-2/TRBV6-3	TRBJ1-1	-	TGTGCCAGCAGTTACTCGAAACGGGAAGCTTTCTTT	CASSYSKREAFF
-	TRBV15	TRBJ2-5	-	TGTGCCACCAGCGCCGGTCCTACCGAGACCCAGTACTTC	CATSAGPTETQYF
TRBD2	TRBV10-3	TRBJ2-1	-	TGTGCCATCAGTGAGTCGAGCGGGAGAGGTAATGAGCAGTTCTTC	CAISESSGRGNEQFF
TRBD1	TRBV9	TRBJ1-2	-	TGTGCCAGCAGCGTAGGGGCGAGGGACAGGGCCTCGTGGGTCTATGGCTACACCTTC	CASSVGARDRASWVYGYTF
-	TRBV11-2	TRBJ1-3	-	TGTGCCAGCAGCTCTCCTTCGTGGGCCTCTGGAAACACCATATATTTT	CASSSPSWASGNTIYF
-	TRBV4-2	TRBJ1-2	-	TGTGCCAGCAGCCAAGAGTACAGTAATCCCTATGGCTACACCTTC	CASSQEYSNPYGYTF
TRBD1	TRBV19	TRBJ2-3	-	TGTGCCAGTTCCTCTGGACAGGGGGCCTCGGATACGCAGTATTTT	CASSSGQGASDTQYF
TRBD1	TRBV19	TRBJ2-4	-	TGTGCCAGTAGTCCTCGGGACAGGACATCCGTGGTAGCCAAAAACATTCAGTACTTC	CASSPRDRTSVVAKNIQYF